Below are 7 T cell receptor beta chains sequenced from a single sample in a study of neurological immune-mediated disorders (dated by TCRdb to the late 2010s). Library preparation was by 5' RACE. TCRdb names Illumina HiSeq 2500 as the instrument used. TCRdb reanalyzed the raw reads on its own, using fastp at Q25 for trimming and MiXCR for clone calling, and kept in-frame beta chains. For every CDR3 protein sequence, its rows merge into one entry that carries the most common genes and DNA. In all, the sample holds roughly 100,000 distinct CDR3 sequences, and 10% to 12% of those were seen once. The ten largest clones represent around 3.1% of the sample. The intended sense of this specimen's time point label: longitudinal time-point 3. The sample was PBMCs. The source of these receptors is a female donor with HTLV-1-associated myelopathy (HAM/TSP).

In this sample, this clonotype turned up many times. This chain links TRBV5-1 with TRBJ1-4, with TRBD1 as a possible D gene (6 bases). The length of the CDR3 is 19 residues. V lost 0 bases and J lost 2, with 20 bases in between. CDR1 is SGHRS and CDR2 is YFSETQ in the germline V gene. In DNA form, the CDR3 reads TGCGCCAGCAGCTTGGTATGGTCCAGGGGAAGTCGGACTAATGAAAAACTGTTTTTT. This codes for CASSLVWSRGSRTNEKLFF.

This clonotype occurred many times. The chain joins TRBV20-1 to TRBJ2-3; TRBD2 aligns across 11 bases. The V gene end was trimmed by 6 bases and the J gene end by 4 bases; junction bases not matched to a gene: 9. The CDR3 extends over 15 amino acids. CDR1 is DFQATT and CDR2 is SNEGSKA in the germline V gene (reference sequence). The CDR3 nucleotides read TGCAGTGCCATTAGCGGGGGGGCCTTCGCAGATACGCAGTATTTT. Protein: CSAISGGAFADTQYF.

This clonotype was observed many times. V is TRBV5-1 and J is TRBJ2-3, with a possible D match to TRBD1 (6 bases). Per the germline V gene, CDR1 is SGHRS and CDR2 is YFSETQ. The CDR3 length is 16 residues. V was trimmed by 4 bases and J by 4 bases, leaving 19 bases between them. CDR3 sequence (DNA): TGCGCCAGCAGCCCGCAGAGACAGGCCCGCGCAGATACGCAGTATTTT. This translates into CASSPQRQARADTQYF.

Ten or more counts support this clonotype. This chain connects TRBV12-3 or TRBV12-4 to TRBJ2-7; TRBD1 is a possible D gene (6 bases). The CDR3 loop spans 16 amino acids. The V and J ends lost 0 bases and 2 bases respectively, with 14 bases between them. The CDR3 bases are TGTGCCAGCAGTTTAGCGCAGGGGACCTACGCCTACGAGCAGTACTTC. Protein: CASSLAQGTYAYEQYF.

Of note for this clonotype: The junction departs from germline at one end; a sequencing error may be responsible. V is TRBV5-1 and J is TRBJ2-1, with D possibly being TRBD2 (6 bases). The CDR3 extends over 16 amino acids. Germline assignment: CDR1 SGHRS and CDR2 YFSETQ. The CDR3 reads CASSFLSGGQGNDQFF. For the CDR3, the DNA is TGCGCCAGCAGCTTCTTGTCCGGGGGTCAAGGCAATGATCAGTTCTTC.

This clonotype was counted ten times or more. The chain combines TRBV7-2 with TRBJ2-4; 8 positions agree with TRBD2. Germline-derived CDR1 and CDR2 are SGHTA and FQGNSA. The trim removed 3 bases at V and 9 bases at J, leaving 13 bases unmatched. The CDR3 has 16 amino acids. The CDR3 loop reads CASSFTGGADRSIQYF. The CDR3, as DNA: TGTGCCAGCAGCTTCACCGGGGGGGCCGATCGGAGCATTCAGTACTTC.

This clonotype was counted at least ten times. The genes are TRBV2 and TRBJ1-1; no reliable D call. Trimming removed 8 bases from V and 5 bases from J, with 18 bases in between. Germline loops: CDR1 SNHLY, CDR2 FYNNEI. CDR3 length: 14 residues. CDR3 DNA sequence: TGTGCCAGCTTAGAGGTGGGCCTGTGGACTGAAGCTTTCTTT. Its translation: CASLEVGLWTEAFF.